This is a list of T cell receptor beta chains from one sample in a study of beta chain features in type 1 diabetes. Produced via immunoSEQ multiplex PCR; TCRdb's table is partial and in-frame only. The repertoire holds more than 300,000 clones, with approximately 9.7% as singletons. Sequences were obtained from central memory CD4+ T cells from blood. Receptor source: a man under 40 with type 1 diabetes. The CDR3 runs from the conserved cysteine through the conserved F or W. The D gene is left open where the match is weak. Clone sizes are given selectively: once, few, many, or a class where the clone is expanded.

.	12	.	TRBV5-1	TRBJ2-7	TGCGCCAGCAGCTTGACAGGGCGCGAGCAGTACTTC	CASSLTGREQYF
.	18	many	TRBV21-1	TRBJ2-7	TGTGCCAGCAGTCTTACCCTTTACAGGCGGCTGATAACCTACGAGCAGTACTTC	CASSLTLYRRLITYEQYF
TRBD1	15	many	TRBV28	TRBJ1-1	TGTGCCAGCACCCCTGGACAGGGGGCGAACACTGAAGCTTTCTTT	CASTPGQGANTEAFF
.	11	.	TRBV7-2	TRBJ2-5	TGTGCCAGCAGGGGCCAAGAGACCCAGTACTTC	CASRGQETQYF
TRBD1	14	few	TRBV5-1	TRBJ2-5	TGCGCCAGCAGCTGGGGGACAGTACAAGAGACCCAGTACTTC	CASSWGTVQETQYF
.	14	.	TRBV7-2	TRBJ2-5	TGTGCCAGCAGCCCGAGGACACTACAAGAGACCCAGTACTTC	CASSPRTLQETQYF
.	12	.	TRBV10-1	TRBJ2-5	TGCGCCAGCAGTGCCGGGACGGAGACCCAGTACTTC	CASSAGTETQYF
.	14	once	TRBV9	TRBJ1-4	TGTGCCAGCAGCGTCCCCGGGGTAGGAGAAAAACTGTTTTTT	CASSVPGVGEKLFF
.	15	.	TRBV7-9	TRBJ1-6	TGTGCCAGCAGCTTAGGTAGCTCCTATAATTCACCCCTCCACTTT	CASSLGSSYNSPLHF
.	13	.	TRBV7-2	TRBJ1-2	TGTGCCAGCAGCTTAGACAGTAACTATGGCTACACCTTC	CASSLDSNYGYTF
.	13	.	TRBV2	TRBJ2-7	TGTGCCAGCAATGAGCCCTTCCGGTACGAGCAGTACTTC	CASNEPFRYEQYF
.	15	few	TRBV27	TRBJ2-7	TGTGCCAGCAGTTTCGGGGGAACTCTTAGCTACGAGCAGTACTTC	CASSFGGTLSYEQYF
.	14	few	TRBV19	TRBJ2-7	TGTGCCACAACATACCTGGCAGGGACTGGCGAGCAGTACTTC	CATTYLAGTGEQYF
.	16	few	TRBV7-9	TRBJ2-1	TGTGCCAGCAGCTCGTTACAGGGTGGGAAATACGATGAGCAGTTCTTC	CASSSLQGGKYDEQFF
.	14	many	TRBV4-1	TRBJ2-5	TGCGCCAGCAGCCAAGATTCCCAGCTGGGGACCCAGTACTTC	CASSQDSQLGTQYF
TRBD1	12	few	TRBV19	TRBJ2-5	TGTGCCAGTGGACAGGGCCCAGAGACCCAGTACTTC	CASGQGPETQYF
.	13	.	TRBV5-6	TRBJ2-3	TGTGCCAGCAGCAAAGCCTCAGCGGATACGCAGTATTTT	CASSKASADTQYF
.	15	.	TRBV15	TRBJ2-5	TGTGCCACCAGCAGAACCCCCGGGGGCCAAGAGACCCAGTACTTC	CATSRTPGGQETQYF
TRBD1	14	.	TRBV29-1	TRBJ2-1	TGCAGCGTAAGAAACAGGGGGTCCTACAATGAGCAGTTCTTC	CSVRNRGSYNEQFF
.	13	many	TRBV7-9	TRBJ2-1	TGTGCCAGCAGCCCTAAGGGCGGAGATGAGCAGTTCTTC	CASSPKGGDEQFF
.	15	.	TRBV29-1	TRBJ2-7	TGCAGCGTTGGGGAGGACCAGGGGTATTCGTACGAGCAGTACTTC	CSVGEDQGYSYEQYF
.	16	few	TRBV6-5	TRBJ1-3	TGTGCCAGCAGTTACAGGCAGGGAGAAGCTGGAAACACCATATATTTT	CASSYRQGEAGNTIYF
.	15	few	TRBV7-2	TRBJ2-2	TGTGCCAGCAGCTTCCAAACAGGGAACACCGGGGAGCTGTTTTTT	CASSFQTGNTGELFF
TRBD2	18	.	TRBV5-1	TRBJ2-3	TGCGCCAGCCGAACGAAAGCAACTAGCGGGGGATCGACAGATACGCAGTATTTT	CASRTKATSGGSTDTQYF
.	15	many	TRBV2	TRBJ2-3	TGTGCCAGCAATTTACTGAGGGGGAGCACAGATACGCAGTATTTT	CASNLLRGSTDTQYF
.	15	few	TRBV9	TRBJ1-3	TGTGCCAGCAGCGTAGGCGGGAACTCTGGAAACACCATATATTTT	CASSVGGNSGNTIYF
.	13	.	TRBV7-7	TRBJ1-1	TGTGCCAGCAGCCAATCGACGGACACTGAAGCTTTCTTT	CASSQSTDTEAFF
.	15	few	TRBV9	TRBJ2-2	TGTGCCAGCAGCCCCCTGGGGGGACCCACCGGGGAGCTGTTTTTT	CASSPLGGPTGELFF
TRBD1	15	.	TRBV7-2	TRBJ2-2	TGTGCCAGCAGTCAGAGGACAGGGTGGGCCGGGGAGCTGTTTTTT	CASSQRTGWAGELFF
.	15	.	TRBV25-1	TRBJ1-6	TGTGCCAGCAGTGATGAGGTGGGGTTGGGGTCACCCCTCCACTTT	CASSDEVGLGSPLHF
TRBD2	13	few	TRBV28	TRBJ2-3	TGTGCCAGCCGGACTAGCGGCACAGATACGCAGTATTTT	CASRTSGTDTQYF
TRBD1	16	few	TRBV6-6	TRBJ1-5	TGTGCCAGCAGTCGCCCGACAGGGGGTGGTAATCAGCCCCAGCATTTT	CASSRPTGGGNQPQHF
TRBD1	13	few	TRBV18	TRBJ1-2	TGTGCCAGCTCGCTCCAGGGGGACTATGGCTACACCTTC	CASSLQGDYGYTF
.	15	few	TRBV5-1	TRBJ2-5	TGCGCCAGCAGCCCGGATGAGGGGCGCGCAGAGACCCAGTACTTC	CASSPDEGRAETQYF
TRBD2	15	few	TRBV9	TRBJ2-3	TGTGCCAGCAGCGTAAAGCGGGGGAGCACAGATACGCAGTATTTT	CASSVKRGSTDTQYF
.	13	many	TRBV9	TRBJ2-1	TGTGCCAGCAGCGCCGTTTCCAGGGGCTCTAAGTTCTTC	CASSAVSRGSKFF
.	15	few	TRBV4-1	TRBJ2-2	TGCGCCAGCAGCCAAGACAGGGTTACGAGCGGGGAGCTGTTTTTT	CASSQDRVTSGELFF